This T cell receptor beta chain stems from a study of human T cells and chemical hapten exposure (dated by TCRdb to about 2021). Looking at the study overall: For sensitization, 2% DPC in acetone was applied to an approximately 2 cm by approximately 2 cm area of upper inner arm skin. Throughout the study period of 20 to 30 weeks, patients also received therapeutic DPC doses to the scalp every week. Patch tests used Finn chambers with 0.01% DPC on the upper back, scored after 6 days by International Contact Dermatitis Research Group standards. The patient cohort, mostly female, included alopecia areata with under or over 50% scalp involvement, alopecia totalis and alopecia universalis. Libraries were pooled for sequencing, and per-sample TCR yields varied mainly because of small differences in library volumes within the pool. In alopecia patients, the study followed how the peripheral blood TCR repertoire changed in vivo over primary and secondary sensitization to diphenylcyclopropenone (DPC), a hapten. Blood samples were taken from patients before sensitization (week 0) and then at 2, 6 and about 24 weeks after DPC sensitization. Approximately 28 alopecia patients provided blood for TCR sequencing at one to four time points (pre-sensitization, 2, 6 and 24 weeks).

Of note for this clonotype: Its antigen remains unidentified. Nothing much larger sits one base from this clone, and base qualities are not available.

In the germline V gene (reference sequence), CDR1 corresponds to LNHDA and CDR2 to SQIVND. V and J are truncated by 3 bases and 9 bases respectively, leaving an intervening sequence of 30 bases. The CDR3 contains 19 residues, cysteine and phenylalanine counted. The kept DNA is CDR3 alone, 57 bases in frame from the first base. The paper's findings and limits, for the study overall: Patch test score was positively correlated with the number of PT1 expanded TCRs, with significance at thresholds 8, 16 and 32 but not at 4. After repeated subsampling, the strength of the expansion versus patch-test correlation and the threshold at which it became significant changed. All patients had alopecia, a presumed autoimmune disease, so their immune response might differ from that of healthy individuals. DPC sensitization did not change the number of TCRs with a frequency above 1 in 1000, and there was no evidence of changes in global repertoire structure. Expanded TCRs formed significantly more large CDR3 similarity clusters than pre-sensitization or healthy control sets, consistent with antigen-driven responses.

Libraries were prepared through RACE. Reads for this sample came from a NextSeq 500. Library preparation attached unique molecular identifiers to individual cDNA molecules for quantitative, reproducible TCR counting. For every blood RNA sample, sequencing covered both the TCR alpha and TCR beta chains. The authors' analysis ran thus. A median of roughly 98,000 TCRs per sample was observed, with a range of about 20,000 to 750,000. The Decombinator software suite was used to annotate V, J and CDR3 in the TCR reads. Every sample was subsampled to the same number of TCRs (28,000) for the PS versus PT1 abundance plots. Expanded TCRs were defined as absent before sensitization and observed at least eight times at the 2-week time point. TCRdb ran its own pipeline on the public reads, namely fastp trimming at Q25 and MiXCR clone calling, and kept in-frame beta chains. Records with the same CDR3 protein are collapsed into one entry carrying the most frequent genes and DNA. Here the V and J calls rest on TCRdb's processing, not on the authors' analysis. Recorded for this sample are about 80,000 distinct CDR3 sequences; 12% to 15% of them occurred a single time. Clones ranked in the top ten supply roughly 4.6% of the sample.

The time point label here, explained by the study, means: pre-sensitization, week 0. This sample's treatment or condition label indicates: therapeutic diphenylcyclopropenone sensitization with weekly scalp DPC. Blood at each patch-test visit was drawn before the patch test was applied. Eligible patients were aged 18 to 70, diagnosed with alopecia, deemed suitable for DPC therapy, and excluded if pregnant. Total RNA was isolated from unfractionated whole blood collected in Tempus Blood RNA tubes. The sequence was obtained from a woman aged 45-65 years with alopecia areata. Some clones in this sample may be carry-over from other donors' samples. Sequencing was performed on whole blood, taken in connection with sensitization to the hapten diphenylcyclopropenone (DPC). The sequence links TRBV19 to TRBJ1-5; no confident D gene assignment can be made. For the CDR3, the sequence is CASSMYNPVGTDGVRPQHF. The sequenced DNA is TGTGCCAGTAGTATGTATAATCCAGTTGGAACGGACGGGGTGAGGCCCCAGCATTTT.